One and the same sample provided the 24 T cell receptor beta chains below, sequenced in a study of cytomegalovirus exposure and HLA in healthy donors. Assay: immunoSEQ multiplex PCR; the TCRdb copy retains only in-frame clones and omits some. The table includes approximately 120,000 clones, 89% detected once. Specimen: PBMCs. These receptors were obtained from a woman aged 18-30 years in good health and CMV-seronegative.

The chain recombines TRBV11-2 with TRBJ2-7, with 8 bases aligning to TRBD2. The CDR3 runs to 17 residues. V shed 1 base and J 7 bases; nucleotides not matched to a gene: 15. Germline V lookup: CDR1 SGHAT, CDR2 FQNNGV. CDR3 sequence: CASSLGRGTSRFREQYF. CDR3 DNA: TGTGCCAGCAGCTTAGGGAGGGGGACTAGTCGTTTCAGAGAGCAGTACTTC.

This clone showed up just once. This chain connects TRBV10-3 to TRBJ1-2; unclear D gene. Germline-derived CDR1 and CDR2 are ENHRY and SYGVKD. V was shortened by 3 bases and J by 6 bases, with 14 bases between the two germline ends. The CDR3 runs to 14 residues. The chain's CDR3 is CAISDNFGPHGYTF. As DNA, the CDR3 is TGTGCCATCAGTGATAATTTTGGGCCCCATGGCTACACCTTC.

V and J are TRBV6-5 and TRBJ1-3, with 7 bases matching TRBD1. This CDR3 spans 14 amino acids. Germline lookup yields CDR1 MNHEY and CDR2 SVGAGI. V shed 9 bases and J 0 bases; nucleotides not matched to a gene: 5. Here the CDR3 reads CASRQGLSGNTIYF. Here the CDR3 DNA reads TGTGCCAGTAGACAGGGCCTCTCTGGAAACACCATATATTTT.

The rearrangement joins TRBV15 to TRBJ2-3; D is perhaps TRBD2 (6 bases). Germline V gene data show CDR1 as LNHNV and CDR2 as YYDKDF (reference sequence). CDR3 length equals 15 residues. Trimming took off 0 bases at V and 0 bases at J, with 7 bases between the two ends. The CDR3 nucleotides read TGTGCCACCAGCAGAGAAGCGGGTAGCACAGATACGCAGTATTTT. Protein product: CATSREAGSTDTQYF.

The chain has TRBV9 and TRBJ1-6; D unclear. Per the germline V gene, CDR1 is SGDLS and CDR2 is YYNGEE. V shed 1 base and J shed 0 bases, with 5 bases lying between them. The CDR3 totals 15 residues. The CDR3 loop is CASSVSSSYNSPLHF. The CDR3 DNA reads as TGTGCCAGCAGCGTATCGAGCTCCTATAATTCACCCCTCCACTTT.

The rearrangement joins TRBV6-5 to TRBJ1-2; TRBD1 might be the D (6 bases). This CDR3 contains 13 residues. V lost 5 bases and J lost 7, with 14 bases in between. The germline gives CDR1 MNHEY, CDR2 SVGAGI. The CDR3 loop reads CASSQGLGGGYTF. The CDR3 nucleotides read TGTGCCAGCAGTCAGGGGCTCGGAGGTGGCTACACCTTC.

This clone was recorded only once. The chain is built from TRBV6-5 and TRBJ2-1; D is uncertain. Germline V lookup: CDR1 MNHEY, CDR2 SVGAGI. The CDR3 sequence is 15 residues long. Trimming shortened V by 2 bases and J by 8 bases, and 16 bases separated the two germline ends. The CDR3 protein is CASSYRGLVFDEQFF. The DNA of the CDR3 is TGTGCCAGCAGTTACCGAGGTCTGGTTTTCGATGAGCAGTTCTTC.

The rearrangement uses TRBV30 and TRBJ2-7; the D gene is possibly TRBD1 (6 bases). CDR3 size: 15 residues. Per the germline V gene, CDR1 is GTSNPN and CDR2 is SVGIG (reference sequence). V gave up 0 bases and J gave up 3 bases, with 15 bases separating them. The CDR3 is CAWSVQGTRNYEQYF. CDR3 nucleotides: TGTGCCTGGAGTGTTCAAGGGACAAGAAACTACGAGCAGTACTTC.

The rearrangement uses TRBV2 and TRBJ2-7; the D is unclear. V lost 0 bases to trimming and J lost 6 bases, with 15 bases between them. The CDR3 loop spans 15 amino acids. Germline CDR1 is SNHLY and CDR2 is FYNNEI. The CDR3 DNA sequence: TGTGCCAGCAGTGAAGCCCTCTTTAAATTGGCCGAGCAGTACTTC. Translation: CASSEALFKLAEQYF.

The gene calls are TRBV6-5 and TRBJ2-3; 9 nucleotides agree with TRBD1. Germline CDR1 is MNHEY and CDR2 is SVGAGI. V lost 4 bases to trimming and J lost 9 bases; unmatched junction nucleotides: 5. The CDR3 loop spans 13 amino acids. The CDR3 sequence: CASSSSGTGTQYF. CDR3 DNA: TGTGCCAGCAGTTCCTCCGGGACAGGGACGCAGTATTTT.

The CDR3 coding sequence is TGTGCCAGCAGTTACTCGGGCGGGAATTCACCCCTCCACTTT. This translates into CASSYSGGNSPLHF. The V gene is TRBV6-5, the J gene TRBJ1-6, with D uncertain. Germline assignment: CDR1 MNHEY and CDR2 SVGAGI. Trimming pared 0 bases from V and 7 bases from J, leaving 7 bases between. The CDR3 contains 14 residues.

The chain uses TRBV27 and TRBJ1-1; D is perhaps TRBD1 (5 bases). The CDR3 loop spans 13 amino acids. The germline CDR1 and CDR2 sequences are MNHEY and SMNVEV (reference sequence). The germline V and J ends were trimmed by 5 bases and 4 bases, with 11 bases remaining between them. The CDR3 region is CASSLTAFTEAFF. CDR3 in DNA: TGTGCCAGCAGTCTGACAGCTTTCACTGAAGCTTTCTTT.

For the CDR3, the DNA is TGTGCCAGCAGCCCTAACAGGGCTGTGGCTGAAGCTTTCTTT. It is translated as CASSPNRAVAEAFF. The chain is built from TRBV5-8 and TRBJ1-1; D is possibly TRBD1 (6 bases). CDR3 length: 14 amino acids. Germline V gene sequence: CDR1 SGHTS, CDR2 YDEGEE. V was shortened by 4 bases and J by 6 bases, with 16 bases between the two germline ends.

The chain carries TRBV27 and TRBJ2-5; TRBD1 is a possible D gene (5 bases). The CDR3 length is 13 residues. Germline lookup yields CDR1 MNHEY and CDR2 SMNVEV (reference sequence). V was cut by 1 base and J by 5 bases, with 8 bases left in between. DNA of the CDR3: TGTGCCAGCAGTTTATGGTCAGGGGAGACCCAGTACTTC. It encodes CASSLWSGETQYF.

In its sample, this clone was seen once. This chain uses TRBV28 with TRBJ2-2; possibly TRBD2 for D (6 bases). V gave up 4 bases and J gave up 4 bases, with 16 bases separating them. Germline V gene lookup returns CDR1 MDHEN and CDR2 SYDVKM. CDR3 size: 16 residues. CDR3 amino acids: CASSSPGLAGTGELFF. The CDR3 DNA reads TGTGCCAGCAGTTCACCGGGACTCGCGGGCACCGGGGAGCTGTTTTTT. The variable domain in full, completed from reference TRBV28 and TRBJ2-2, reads DVKVTQSSRYLVKRTGEKVFLECVQDMDHENMFWYRQDPGLGLRLIYFSYDVKMKEKGDIPEGYSVSREKKERFSLILESASTNQTSMYLCASSSPGLAGTGELFFGEGSRLTVL.

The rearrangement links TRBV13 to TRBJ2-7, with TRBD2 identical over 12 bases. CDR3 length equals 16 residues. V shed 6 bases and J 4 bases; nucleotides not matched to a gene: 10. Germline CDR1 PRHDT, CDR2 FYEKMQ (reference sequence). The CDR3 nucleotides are TGTGCCAGCAGTTCCCTAGCGGGAGGGCCGCATTACGAGCAGTACTTC. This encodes CASSSLAGGPHYEQYF.

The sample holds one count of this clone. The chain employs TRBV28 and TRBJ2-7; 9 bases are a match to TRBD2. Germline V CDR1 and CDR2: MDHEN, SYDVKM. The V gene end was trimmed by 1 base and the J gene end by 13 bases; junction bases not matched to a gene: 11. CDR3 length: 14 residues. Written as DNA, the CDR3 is TGTGCCAGCAGTTTATCTGGGACTAGCTCCCAGCTCTACTTC. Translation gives CASSLSGTSSQLYF.

CDR3 loop: CATPTVGTIYF. CDR3 DNA sequence: TGTGCCACCCCAACTGTCGGCACCATATATTTT. The chain uses TRBV7-9 and TRBJ1-3, with D uncertain. Trimming stripped 10 bases from V and 9 bases from J, with 13 bases between. There are 11 residues in the CDR3. CDR1 is SEHNR and CDR2 is FQNEAQ in the germline V gene (reference sequence).

CDR3: CASSKARVEYEQYF. The CDR3 DNA sequence: TGTGCCAGCAGCAAAGCTCGGGTTGAATACGAGCAGTACTTC. The chain joins TRBV21-1 to TRBJ2-7; the DNA was not used to check the table's D call, TRBD2. TRBV21-1 constitutes a pseudogene. The CDR3 sequence is 14 residues long.

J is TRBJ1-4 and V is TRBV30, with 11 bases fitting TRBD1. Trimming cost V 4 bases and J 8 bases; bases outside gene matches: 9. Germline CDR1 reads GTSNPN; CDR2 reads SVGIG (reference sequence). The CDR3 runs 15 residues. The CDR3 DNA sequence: TGTGCCTGGAACTTGGGGAGGACAGGGGGCGAAAAACTGTTTTTT. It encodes CAWNLGRTGGEKLFF.

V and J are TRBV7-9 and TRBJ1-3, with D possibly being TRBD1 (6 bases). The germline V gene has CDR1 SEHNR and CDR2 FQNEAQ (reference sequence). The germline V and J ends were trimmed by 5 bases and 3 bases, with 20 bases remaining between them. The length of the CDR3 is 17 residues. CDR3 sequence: CASSRGGDTVDGNTIYF. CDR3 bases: TGTGCCAGCAGCCGTGGGGGGGACACCGTGGATGGAAACACCATATATTTT.

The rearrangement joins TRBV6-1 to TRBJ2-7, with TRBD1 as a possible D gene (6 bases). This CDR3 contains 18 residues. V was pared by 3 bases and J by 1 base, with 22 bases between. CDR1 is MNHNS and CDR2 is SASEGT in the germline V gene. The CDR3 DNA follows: TGTGCCAGCAGTGAGGGGGCTCGGGGACACAGTGGATCCTACGAGCAGTACGTC. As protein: CASSEGARGHSGSYEQYV.

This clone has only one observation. This CDR3 is CSVVAGGAYNEQFF. Written as DNA, the CDR3 is TGCAGCGTAGTAGCGGGGGGAGCCTACAATGAGCAGTTCTTC. The chain combines TRBV29-1 with TRBJ2-1; 10 bases are a match to TRBD2. The V segment lost 6 bases and the J segment 2 bases; nucleotides outside the gene matches: 4. The length of the CDR3 is 14 residues. Germline V lookup: CDR1 SQVTM, CDR2 ANQGSEA.

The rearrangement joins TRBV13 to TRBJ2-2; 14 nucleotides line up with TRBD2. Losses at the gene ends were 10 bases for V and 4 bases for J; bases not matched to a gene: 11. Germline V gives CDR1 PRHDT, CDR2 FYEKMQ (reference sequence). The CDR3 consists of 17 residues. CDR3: CAIGRLAGGPGTGELFF. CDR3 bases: TGTGCCATCGGCCGACTAGCGGGAGGGCCGGGCACCGGGGAGCTGTTTTTT.